This TCR beta chain was found in a study of spatial heterogeneity in lung cancer. The germline V gene has CDR1 SGHTS and CDR2 YDEGEE. The V gene end was trimmed by 4 bases and the J gene end by 7 bases; junction bases not matched to a gene: 12. There are 16 residues in the CDR3. The time point denotes: sample taken at primary tumor resection. Tumor, nontumor lung or frozen PBMC supplied whole RNA, sequenced without sorting. TCRdb re-called the 5' RACE reads through MiXCR, storing one row per CDR3 protein. This table has about 13,000 distinct CDR3 sequences, about 5.6% appearing once. There are many counts of this clonotype. Found in a library prepared for alpha chains, this beta chain is an off-target read, and its abundance has little meaning.

This clonotype originated in a human donor with early-stage non-small cell lung cancer. The sequences come from lung tumor tissue, collected at surgery. The chain uses TRBV5-8 and TRBJ1-5; 9 bases fit TRBD1. CDR3 nucleotide sequence: TGTGCCAGCAGCAAAGGGACAGGGTCGATCAGACAGCCCCAGCATTTT. It translates to CASSKGTGSIRQPQHF. Complete variable domain (other parts from reference TRBV5-8 and TRBJ1-5): EAGVTQSPTHLIKTRGQQATLRCSPISGHTSVYWYQQALGLGLQFLLWYDEGEERNRGNFPPRFSGRQFPNYSSELNVNALELEDSALYLCASSKGTGSIRQPQHFGDGTRLSIL.